This T cell receptor beta chain was recovered during a study of TIL therapy for anti-PD-1-resistant metastatic lung cancer. On the study more broadly: Tumors carried a median roughly 1.5 non-synonymous mutations per megabase.

The sample's time point: pre-treatment sample, taken before nivolumab and TIL therapy. The germline CDR1 and CDR2 sequences are LGHNA and YNFKEQ. CDR3 length: 18 residues. With V trimmed by 4 bases and J by 7 bases, 15 bases remained unmatched. The immunoSEQ assay was v3. TCRdb's table, derived via immunoSEQ multiplex PCR, lists solely in-frame clones and lacks some. This table holds tens of thousands of clones, around 68% found once. Here the sequenced sample was blood, taken at baseline. The TCR sequence derives from a person between 25 and 79 years old with non-small cell lung cancer. The V gene is TRBV4-2, the J gene TRBJ2-1, with 11 bases identical to TRBD2. The CDR3: CASSRPQSRASGRNEQFF. CDR3 DNA: TGTGCCAGCAGCCGTCCCCAGTCTCGTGCTAGCGGGAGGAATGAGCAGTTCTTC.